The clone carrying this T cell receptor beta chain occurred many times. The antigen is undetermined. MiXCR was run by TCRdb on the 5' RACE reads, yielding one entry per CDR3 protein. This table has around 490,000 distinct CDR3 sequences, about 5.4% appearing once. This entry is derived from a study of CD8 T cells in ankylosing spondylitis. Findings of the study overall: Researchers reportedly found disease-linked clones significantly enriched in matched ankylosing spondylitis synovial fluid. A TCR beta motif made of fewer than ten highly homologous variants seemed typical of ankylosing spondylitis blood. A subset of motif variants has previously been described in the synovial fluid and blood of reactive arthritis.

The sample comprised blood, either unsorted or a sorted T cell fraction (not recorded which). This TCR was sampled from a male donor with ankylosing spondylitis.

The CDR3 nucleotides are TGCGCCAGCAGCCTCGGGACTAGCGGGGTCAATGAGCAGTTCTTC. It yields the protein CASSLGTSGVNEQFF. V usage is TRBV5-1 and J usage is TRBJ2-1, with 13 nucleotides matching TRBD2. CDR1 SGHRS and CDR2 YFSETQ come from the germline V gene. Trimming took 4 bases from V and 6 from J; bases not matched to a gene: 4. This CDR3 is 15 amino acids long.